The 22 T cell receptor beta chains below were found in one sample sequenced in a study of T cell clonotyping in hematopoietic cell transplantation. Indicated time point: recipient sample about 28 days before transplant, after cytoreduction. Sequenced by immunoSEQ multiplex PCR; TCRdb stores in-frame clones only, minus some. This sample has about 49,000 clones, with under 90% found just once. The sequencing here drew on peripheral blood mononuclear cells, taken before stem cell transplant. The receptors here all came from a man between 60 and 75 years old with biphenotypic leukemia. Some clones in this sample may be carry-over from other donors' samples.

The V and J genes are TRBV29-1 and TRBJ2-7; D not certain. Germline V gene data show CDR1 as SQVTM and CDR2 as ANQGSEA. The CDR3 has 11 residues. Trimming removed 4 bases at V and 3 bases at J, with 7 bases between. The CDR3 sequence: CSVGVVYEQYF. The CDR3 coding sequence is TGCAGCGTTGGGGTTGTCTACGAGCAGTACTTC.

The rearrangement joins TRBV7-8 to TRBJ2-7, with 14 bases aligning to TRBD2. Looked up from germline, CDR1 is SGHVS and CDR2 is FQNEAQ. The CDR3 has 16 amino acids. V gave up 4 bases and J gave up 2 bases; unmatched junction bases: 4. CDR3 protein: CASSSTTSGRAYEQYF. CDR3 DNA: TGTGCCAGCAGCTCCACGACTAGCGGGAGGGCCTACGAGCAGTACTTC.

The J gene is TRBJ2-7, the V gene TRBV6-5; D remains unclear. From germline, CDR1 is MNHEY and CDR2 SVGAGI. Trimming left V 6 bases short and J 4 bases short, with 10 bases between. There are 12 residues in the CDR3. CDR3 sequence: CASRTRPYEQYF. DNA of the CDR3: TGTGCCAGCAGGACCCGACCTTACGAGCAGTACTTC.

The chain has TRBV5-1 and TRBJ1-1; no reliable D call. Germline CDR1 SGHRS, CDR2 YFSETQ. V dropped 0 bases and J dropped 3 bases, with 9 bases sitting between them. There are 14 residues in the CDR3. CDR3 in amino acids: CASSLELPDTEAFF. The CDR3 nucleotides are TGCGCCAGCAGCTTGGAGCTCCCGGACACTGAAGCTTTCTTT.

The gene calls are TRBV13 and TRBJ1-2, with D maybe TRBD1 (6 bases). The germline CDR1 and CDR2 sequences are PRHDT and FYEKMQ (reference sequence). V shed 5 bases and J shed 9 bases, with 25 bases lying between them. CDR3 length: 16 amino acids. CDR3 sequence reads: CASSPNTGTHPARYTF. The CDR3 DNA reads as TGTGCCAGCAGCCCTAATACCGGGACACACCCTGCGCGCTACACCTTC.

The rearrangement uses TRBV28 and TRBJ1-1; a possible D gene is TRBD1 (5 bases). Germline CDR1 is MDHEN and CDR2 is SYDVKM. With 6 bases removed from V and 4 bases from J, the gap between germline ends came to 15 bases. This CDR3 has 14 residues. The CDR3 reads CASSPPGRATEAFF. DNA for the CDR3: TGTGCCAGCAGCCCCCCCGGCAGGGCCACTGAAGCTTTCTTT.

V gene TRBV5-4 combines with J gene TRBJ1-1; perhaps TRBD1 as D (5 bases). This CDR3 has 14 amino acids. Germline V gene data show CDR1 as SGHNT and CDR2 as YYREEE (reference sequence). V was shortened by 3 bases and J by 1 base, with 10 bases between the two germline ends. This CDR3 reads CASSSLGENTEAFF. Here the CDR3 DNA reads TGTGCCAGCAGCTCGTTAGGGGAGAACACTGAAGCTTTCTTT. The full variable domain, in which reference TRBV5-4 and TRBJ1-1 provide the parts outside the CDR3, is ETGVTQSPTHLIKTRGQQVTLRCSSQSGHNTVSWYQQALGQGPQFIFQYYREEENGRGNFPPRFSGLQFPNYSSELNVNALELDDSALYLCASSSLGENTEAFFGQGTRLTVV.

CDR3: CASSRLAGDLTYNEQFF. The CDR3 bases are TGTGCCAGCAGTAGGCTAGCGGGAGATCTAACCTACAATGAGCAGTTCTTC. This chain connects TRBV28 to TRBJ2-1; 10 bases line up with TRBD2. The CDR3 is made up of 17 amino acids. The germline V gene has CDR1 MDHEN and CDR2 SYDVKM. The V and J ends lost 5 bases and 2 bases, in that order; junction bases with no gene match: 9.

CDR3 bases: TGTGCCAGCAGCCTCCGGGGAGGTGGCTACACCTTC. Amino acids: CASSLRGGGYTF. The chain couples TRBV11-2 to TRBJ1-2; D is undetermined. The CDR3 is made up of 12 amino acids. From germline, CDR1 is SGHAT and CDR2 FQNNGV. V dropped 5 bases and J dropped 7 bases, with 11 bases sitting between them.

V and J are TRBV5-1 and TRBJ2-5; D uncertain. CDR3 length: 14 residues. V was shortened by 4 bases and J by 3 bases, with 13 bases between the two germline ends. Germline CDR1 is SGHRS and CDR2 is YFSETQ. The CDR3 nucleotides are TGCGCCAGCAGCATTGACCCTAAGAAAGAGACCCAGTACTTC. Protein sequence: CASSIDPKKETQYF.

The chain has TRBV5-1 and TRBJ2-1; 9 bases match TRBD2. There are 13 residues in the CDR3. Trimming cost V 0 bases and J 9 bases; bases outside gene matches: 1. Germline CDR1 SGHRS, CDR2 YFSETQ. The CDR3 nucleotides read TGCGCCAGCAGCTTGGGACTAGCGGCTGAGCAGTTCTTC. Translation: CASSLGLAAEQFF.

The chain recombines TRBV5-4 with TRBJ1-4, with 8 nucleotides matching TRBD1. CDR3 length: 13 residues. The germline V gene has CDR1 SGHNT and CDR2 YYREEE (reference sequence). The V gene end was trimmed by 6 bases and the J gene end by 7 bases; junction bases not matched to a gene: 5. For the CDR3, the DNA is TGTGCCAGCACCTGGGACAGGAGTGAAAAACTGTTTTTT. This sequence encodes CASTWDRSEKLFF.

This clone occurred once. The sample contains more than one DNA sequence encoding this CDR3. In DNA form, the CDR3 reads TGTGCCAGCAGCTTAGATCCTCCCCCGGCCGGGGAGCTGTTTTTT. Its protein product is CASSLDPPPAGELFF. The rearrangement links TRBV11-3 to TRBJ2-2, with D hard to call. Trimming pared 0 bases from V and 6 bases from J, leaving 11 bases between. Germline CDR1 is SGHNT and CDR2 is YENEEA. The CDR3 is made up of 15 amino acids.

This clone was recorded only once. The gene calls are TRBV11-2 and TRBJ1-1; D ambiguous. The CDR3 contains 14 residues. The germline gives CDR1 SGHAT, CDR2 FQNNGV. The ends were cut back, 1 base at V and 5 bases at J, with 11 bases in the middle. For the CDR3, the DNA is TGTGCCAGCAGCTTAGGAGGGATGAGGACTGAAGCTTTCTTT. Translation gives CASSLGGMRTEAFF.

The chain carries TRBV7-9 and TRBJ2-5; TRBD2 might be the D (7 bases). This CDR3 region has 16 residues. Germline V gives CDR1 SEHNR, CDR2 FQNEAQ (reference sequence). The V and J ends lost 5 bases and 5 bases respectively, with 21 bases between them. CDR3 loop: CASSPGLGGRAETQYF. The CDR3 coding sequence is TGTGCCAGCAGCCCCGGACTAGGGGGGCGGGCTGAGACCCAGTACTTC.

The chain joins TRBV6-1 to TRBJ2-7, with a weak D call TRBD2 (6 bases). Between the trimmed V and J ends, which lost 4 bases and 2 bases, there was a span of 9 bases. The CDR3 is 13 amino acids. CDR1 and CDR2 (germline): MNHNS, SASEGT. The CDR3, as DNA: TGTGCCAGCAGTGGGAGGGCTCCCTACGAGCAGTACTTC. Encoded protein: CASSGRAPYEQYF.

This clone came up a few times. The chain has TRBV7-8 and TRBJ1-3, with TRBD1 identical over 7 bases. The CDR3 runs to 17 residues. Germline V gives CDR1 SGHVS, CDR2 FQNEAQ. V dropped 5 bases and J dropped 4; count of bases not matched to a gene: 14. In nucleotides, the CDR3 is TGTGCCAGCAGCCCGGTCGGAGGACAGGCCGGGGGAAACACCATATATTTT. It specifies CASSPVGGQAGGNTIYF. Variable domain in full (rest from reference TRBV7-8 and TRBJ1-3): GAGVSQSPRYKVAKRGQDVALRCDPISGHVSLFWYQQALGQGPEFLTYFQNEAQLDKSGLPSDRFFAERPEGSVSTLKIQRTQQEDSAVYLCASSPVGGQAGGNTIYFGEGSWLTVV.

A single count supports this clone. This chain links TRBV28 with TRBJ2-7, with D tentatively TRBD2 (5 bases). The CDR3 spans 14 residues. Per germline, CDR1 MDHEN and CDR2 SYDVKM. The germline V and J ends were trimmed by 3 bases and 3 bases, with 12 bases remaining between them. CDR3 DNA: TGTGCCAGCAGTTTCCAAGGACTTCACTACGAGCAGTACTTC. Its protein is CASSFQGLHYEQYF.

The V call is TRBV7-9, the J call TRBJ2-2; no firm D call. Between the trimmed V and J ends, which lost 1 base and 9 bases, there was a span of 6 bases. CDR3 length equals 12 residues. The V gene's germline CDR1 is SEHNR and CDR2 FQNEAQ (reference sequence). CDR3 loop: CASSLGSRELFF. The DNA for the CDR3 is TGTGCCAGCAGCTTAGGTAGCCGGGAGCTGTTTTTT.

The chain couples TRBV4-2 to TRBJ1-1; no definite D call. The germline CDR1 and CDR2 sequences are LGHNA and YNFKEQ. V shed 4 bases and J shed 8 bases, with 14 bases lying between them. This CDR3 has 13 amino acids. This chain's CDR3 is CASSPRLSAEAFF. CDR3 DNA: TGTGCCAGCAGCCCCCGACTATCGGCGGAAGCTTTCTTT.

CDR3 region: CAWSRGVEGQPQHF. The CDR3 DNA is TGTGCCTGGAGTAGGGGGGTAGAGGGCCAGCCCCAGCATTTT. V usage is TRBV30 and J usage is TRBJ1-5; D might be TRBD1 (6 bases). V dropped 2 bases and J dropped 7 bases, with 15 bases sitting between them. Looked up from germline, CDR1 is GTSNPN and CDR2 is SVGIG (reference sequence). The CDR3 spans 14 residues.

This chain links TRBV7-9 with TRBJ1-2, with no clear D. Trimming removed 5 bases from V and 5 bases from J, with 12 bases in between. The CDR3 covers 13 residues. Germline CDR1 reads SEHNR; CDR2 reads FQNEAQ (reference sequence). The CDR3 bases are TGTGCCAGCAGCCCAAACTCTAGGTATGGCTACACCTTC. It yields the protein CASSPNSRYGYTF. The full variable domain, in which reference TRBV7-9 and TRBJ1-2 provide the parts outside the CDR3, is DTGVSQNPRHKITKRGQNVTFRCDPISEHNRLYWYRQTLGQGPEFLTYFQNEAQLEKSRLLSDRFSAERPKGSFSTLEIQRTEQGDSAMYLCASSPNSRYGYTFGSGTRLTVV.